One sample yielded the 4 T cell receptor beta chains listed below, sequenced in a study of T cells after yellow fever vaccination. One entry per CDR3 protein results from TCRdb running MiXCR on the 5' RACE reads. Of about 240,000 distinct CDR3 sequences listed, less than 8.5% were seen once; the top ten hold over 0.65%. The material was CD4+ T cells sorted from PBMCs, obtained 15 days after the yellow fever booster vaccination. These receptors came from a man aged 25-45 years who received the YFV17D yellow fever vaccine.

This clonotype was counted between two and nine times. This chain uses TRBV25-1 with TRBJ1-2, with 8 bases identical to TRBD1. J was trimmed by 3 bases and V by 4 bases; bases with no gene match: 4. Germline assignment: CDR1 MGHDK and CDR2 SYGVNS. This CDR3 has 14 residues. In nucleotides, the CDR3 is TGTGCCAGCAGTGCCCCGGGACAGGACTATGGCTACACCTTC. Protein product: CASSAPGQDYGYTF.

This clonotype has only a few counts. V gene TRBV5-1 combines with J gene TRBJ2-4; 15 nucleotides align to TRBD2. CDR1 and CDR2 from the germline V gene are SGHRS and YFSETQ. V trimming: 7 bases; J trimming: 1 base; junction bases outside the gene matches: 9. This CDR3 is built from 18 residues. Written as DNA, the CDR3 is TGCGCCAGCGAAACCGGGACTAGCGGGAGGCGGGCCAAAAACATTCAGTACTTC. This gives the protein CASETGTSGRRAKNIQYF.

In its sample, this clonotype was seen many times. This rearrangement joins TRBV7-7 to TRBJ2-1, with TRBD1 matching 9 bases. The germline CDR1 and CDR2 sequences are SSHAT and FNYEAQ (reference sequence). V lost 4 bases to trimming and J lost 2 bases; unmatched junction nucleotides: 3. The CDR3 runs 15 residues. The CDR3 DNA reads TGTGCCAGCAGCTCGGGACAGGGAGCCTACAATGAGCAGTTCTTC. Encoded protein: CASSSGQGAYNEQFF.

The chain employs TRBV14 and TRBJ2-1; D remains ambiguous. The V end was cut by 1 base, the J end by 5 bases, with 12 bases between. This CDR3 comprises 15 residues. The germline gives CDR1 SGHDN, CDR2 FVKESK. The CDR3 spells CASSQARERNNEQFF. The CDR3 DNA reads as TGTGCCAGCAGCCAAGCTAGGGAAAGAAACAATGAGCAGTTCTTC.